These 8 T cell receptor beta chains were sequenced from one sample in a study of cytomegalovirus exposure and HLA in healthy donors (dated by TCRdb to 2016 to 2017). Library creation used the immunoSEQ multiplex PCR assay. For the multiplex PCR, a mixture combining 60 forward primers for TCR Vbeta segments and 13 reverse primers for TCR Jbeta segments was used. TCRdb retrieved this table from immuneACCESS and kept in-frame rearrangements only. Not all clones are present; in checked studies, unresolved V genes account for under half, and no reason is known for the remainder. The sample has under 200,000 clones on record, around four fifths of them singletons. Over 0.85% of the sample lies in the top ten. Input material: PBMCs. The receptors derive from a girl aged 2-10 years in good health and CMV-seropositive.

This clone was seen more than once but under ten times. The chain uses TRBV10-3 and TRBJ1-5; D unresolved. Germline lookup yields CDR1 ENHRY and CDR2 SYGVKD. The CDR3 is 13 amino acids. V was trimmed by 3 bases and J by 3 bases, leaving 6 bases between them. Here the CDR3 DNA reads TGTGCCATCAGTGACAGGTCCAATCAGCCCCAGCATTTT. Translation: CAISDRSNQPQHF.

This clone occurred a few times. The genes are TRBV4-1 and TRBJ1-5, with 7 bases lining up with TRBD1. V shed 2 bases, J shed 6 bases, and the junction held 4 bases outside the gene matches. CDR1 MGHRA and CDR2 YSYEKL come from the germline V gene. This CDR3 has 14 residues. The CDR3 loop is CASSQSEGAQPQHF. CDR3 in DNA: TGCGCCAGCAGCCAATCTGAGGGGGCTCAGCCCCAGCATTTT.

The genes are TRBV27 and TRBJ2-6; maybe TRBD1 (6 bases). From germline, CDR1 is MNHEY and CDR2 SMNVEV (reference sequence). Trimming removed 6 bases from V and 4 bases from J, with 16 bases in between. The CDR3 runs 16 residues. The CDR3 sequence is CASSLGGTAGANVLTF. The DNA for the CDR3 is TGTGCCAGCAGCCTAGGGGGTACGGCCGGGGCCAACGTCCTGACTTTC.

This chain joins TRBV5-1 and TRBJ2-5; no clear D gene. The V end was cut by 0 bases, the J end by 2 bases, with 8 bases between. This CDR3 comprises 14 residues. Germline V gene data show CDR1 as SGHRS and CDR2 as YFSETQ. This CDR3 is CASSLEPSQETQYF. CDR3 in DNA: TGCGCCAGCAGCTTGGAACCGAGTCAAGAGACCCAGTACTTC.

This rearrangement joins TRBV28 to TRBJ1-2, with 7 bases identical to TRBD1. Germline V gene data show CDR1 as MDHEN and CDR2 as SYDVKM. V trimming: 5 bases; J trimming: 10 bases; junction bases outside the gene matches: 16. The CDR3 is made up of 15 amino acids. CDR3 region: CASSLAYRGRFDYTF. Here the CDR3 DNA reads TGTGCCAGCAGTCTAGCCTACAGGGGCCGGTTTGACTACACCTTC.

The V gene is TRBV28, the J gene TRBJ2-3; D gene uncertain. Germline V gene sequence: CDR1 MDHEN, CDR2 SYDVKM. The CDR3 is 15 residues long. The V end lost 5 bases, the J end lost 2 bases, and 14 bases lay between the germline ends. In nucleotides, the CDR3 is TGTGCCAGCAGTCCTCCAGATGGGCTCACAGATACGCAGTATTTT. Amino acid sequence: CASSPPDGLTDTQYF.

V and J are TRBV30 and TRBJ2-3; TRBD1 agrees at 8 bases. J gave up 7 bases and V 1 base, and 7 bases lay outside the gene matches. This CDR3 region has 14 residues. Germline V gene data show CDR1 as GTSNPN and CDR2 as SVGIG (reference sequence). The CDR3 is CAWSEDWTGNTQYF. CDR3 coding DNA: TGTGCCTGGAGTGAAGACTGGACAGGGAATACGCAGTATTTT. The entire variable domain, with the rest obtained from reference TRBV30 and TRBJ2-3, is as follows: SQTIHQWPATLVQPVGSPLSLECTVEGTSNPNLYWYRQAAGRGLQLLFYSVGIGQISSEVPQNLSASRPQDRQFILSSKKLLLSDSGFYLCAWSEDWTGNTQYFGPGTRLTVL.

This clone was detected a few times. The chain joins TRBV9 to TRBJ2-3, with TRBD2 as a possible D gene (6 bases). The V gene's germline CDR1 is SGDLS and CDR2 YYNGEE. V was trimmed by 0 bases and J by 4 bases, leaving 15 bases between them. This CDR3 contains 16 residues. The CDR3 protein is CASSVGGLARADTQYF. CDR3 nucleotide sequence: TGTGCCAGCAGCGTAGGGGGACTGGCGCGGGCAGATACGCAGTATTTT. Together with reference TRBV9 and TRBJ2-3, the CDR3 gives the full variable domain: DSGVTQTPKHLITATGQRVTLRCSPRSGDLSVYWYQQSLDQGLQFLIQYYNGEERAKGNILERFSAQQFPDLHSELNLSSLELGDSALYFCASSVGGLARADTQYFGPGTRLTVL.